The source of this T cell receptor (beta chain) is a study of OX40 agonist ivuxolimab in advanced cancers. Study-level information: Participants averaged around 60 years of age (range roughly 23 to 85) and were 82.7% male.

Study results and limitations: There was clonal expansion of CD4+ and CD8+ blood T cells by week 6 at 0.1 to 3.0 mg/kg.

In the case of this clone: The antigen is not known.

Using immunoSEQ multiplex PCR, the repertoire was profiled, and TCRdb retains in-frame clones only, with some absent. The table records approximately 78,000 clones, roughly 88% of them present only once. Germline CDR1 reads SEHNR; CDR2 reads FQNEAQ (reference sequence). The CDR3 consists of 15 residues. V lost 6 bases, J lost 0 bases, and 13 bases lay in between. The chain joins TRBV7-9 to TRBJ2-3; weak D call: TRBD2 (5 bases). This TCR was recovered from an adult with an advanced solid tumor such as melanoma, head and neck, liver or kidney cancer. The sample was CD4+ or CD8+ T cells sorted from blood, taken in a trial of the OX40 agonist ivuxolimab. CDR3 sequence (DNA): TGTGCCAGCAGGCCCCGCGGGTTAAGCACAGATACGCAGTATTTT. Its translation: CASRPRGLSTDTQYF.